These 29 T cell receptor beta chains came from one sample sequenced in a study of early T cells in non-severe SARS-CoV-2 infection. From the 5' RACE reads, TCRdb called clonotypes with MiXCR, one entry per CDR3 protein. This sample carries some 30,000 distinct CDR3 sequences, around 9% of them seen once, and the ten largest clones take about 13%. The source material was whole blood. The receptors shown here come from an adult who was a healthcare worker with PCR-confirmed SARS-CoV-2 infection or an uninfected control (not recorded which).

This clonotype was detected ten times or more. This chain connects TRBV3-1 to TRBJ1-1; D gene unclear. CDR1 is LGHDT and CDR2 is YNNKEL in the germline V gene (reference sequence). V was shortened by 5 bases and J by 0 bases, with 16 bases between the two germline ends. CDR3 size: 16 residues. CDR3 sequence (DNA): TGTGCCAGCAGCGCTTACCGAGGAACAGTGAACACTGAAGCTTTCTTT. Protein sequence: CASSAYRGTVNTEAFF. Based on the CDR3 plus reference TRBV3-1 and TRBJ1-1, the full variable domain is DTAVSQTPKYLVTQMGNDKSIKCEQNLGHDTMYWYKQDSKKFLKIMFSYNNKELIINETVPNRFSPKSPDKAHLNLHINSLELGDSAVYFCASSAYRGTVNTEAFFGQGTRLTVV.

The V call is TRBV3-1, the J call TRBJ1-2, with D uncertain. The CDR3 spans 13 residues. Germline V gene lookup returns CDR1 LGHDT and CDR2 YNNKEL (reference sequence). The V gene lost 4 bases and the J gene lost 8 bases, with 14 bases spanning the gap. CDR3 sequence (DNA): TGTGCCAGCAGCCCCGGCGGGTTCCGCGGCTACACCTTC. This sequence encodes CASSPGGFRGYTF.

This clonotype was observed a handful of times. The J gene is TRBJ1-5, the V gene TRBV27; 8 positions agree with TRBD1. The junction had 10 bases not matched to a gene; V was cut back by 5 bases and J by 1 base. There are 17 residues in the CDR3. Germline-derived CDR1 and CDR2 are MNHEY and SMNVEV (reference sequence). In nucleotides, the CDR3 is TGTGCCAGCAGTCCCGTCAGGGGGCGCGGGAGCAATCAGCCCCAGCATTTT. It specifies CASSPVRGRGSNQPQHF.

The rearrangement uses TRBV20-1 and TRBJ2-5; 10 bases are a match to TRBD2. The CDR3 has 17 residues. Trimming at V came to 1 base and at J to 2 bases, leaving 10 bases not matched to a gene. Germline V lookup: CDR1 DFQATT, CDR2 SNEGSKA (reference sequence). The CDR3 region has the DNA TGCAGTGCTAGAGTAGCGGGGGGCCTGGACGGACAAGAGACCCAGTACTTC. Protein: CSARVAGGLDGQETQYF.

In DNA, the CDR3 is TGCAGCGGTGGACTAGCGGGGGGCCGCACAGATACGCAGTATTTT. This gives the protein CSGGLAGGRTDTQYF. V is TRBV29-1 and J is TRBJ2-3, with 14 nucleotides matching TRBD2. Germline CDR1 SQVTM, CDR2 ANQGSEA. V lost 7 bases and J lost 1; bases outside the gene matches: 4. The CDR3 is 15 amino acids.

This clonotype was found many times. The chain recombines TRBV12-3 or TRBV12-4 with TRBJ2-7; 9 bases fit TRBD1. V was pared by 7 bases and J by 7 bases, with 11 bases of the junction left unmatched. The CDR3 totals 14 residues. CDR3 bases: TGTGCCAGCACCGACCGGACAGGGGTGGGTGAGCAGTACTTC. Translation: CASTDRTGVGEQYF.

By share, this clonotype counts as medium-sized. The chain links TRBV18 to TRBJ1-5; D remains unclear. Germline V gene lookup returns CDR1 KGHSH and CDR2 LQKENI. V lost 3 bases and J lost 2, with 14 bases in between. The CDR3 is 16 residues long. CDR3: CASSPGGMLGNQPQHF. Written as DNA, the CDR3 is TGTGCCAGCTCACCTGGAGGGATGCTCGGCAATCAGCCCCAGCATTTT.

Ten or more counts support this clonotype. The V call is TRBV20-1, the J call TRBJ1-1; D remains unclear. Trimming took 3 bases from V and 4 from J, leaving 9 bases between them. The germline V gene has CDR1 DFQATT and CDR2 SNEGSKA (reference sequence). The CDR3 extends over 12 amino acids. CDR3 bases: TGCAGTGCTAGTCAAGGGTTCACTGAAGCTTTCTTT. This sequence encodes CSASQGFTEAFF.

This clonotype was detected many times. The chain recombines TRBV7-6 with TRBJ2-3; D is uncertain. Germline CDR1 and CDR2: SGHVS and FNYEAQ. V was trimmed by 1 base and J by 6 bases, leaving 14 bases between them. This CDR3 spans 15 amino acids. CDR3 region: CASSLGRPPHDTQYF. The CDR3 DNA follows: TGTGCCAGCAGCTTAGGGAGACCTCCACATGATACGCAGTATTTT.

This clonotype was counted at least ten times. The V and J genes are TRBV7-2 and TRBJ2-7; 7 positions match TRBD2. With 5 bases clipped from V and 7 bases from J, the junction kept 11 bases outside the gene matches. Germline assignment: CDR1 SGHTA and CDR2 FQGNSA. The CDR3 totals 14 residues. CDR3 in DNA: TGTGCCAGCAGCAGCCTGGGAGCGGGGAAAGAGCAGTACTTC. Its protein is CASSSLGAGKEQYF.

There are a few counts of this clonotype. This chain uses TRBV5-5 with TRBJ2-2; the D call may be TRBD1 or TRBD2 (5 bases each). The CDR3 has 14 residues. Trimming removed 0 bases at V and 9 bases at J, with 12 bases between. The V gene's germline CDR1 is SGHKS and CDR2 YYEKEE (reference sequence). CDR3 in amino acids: CASSLVGRDRELFF. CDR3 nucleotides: TGTGCCAGCAGCTTGGTAGGCAGGGACCGGGAGCTGTTTTTT.

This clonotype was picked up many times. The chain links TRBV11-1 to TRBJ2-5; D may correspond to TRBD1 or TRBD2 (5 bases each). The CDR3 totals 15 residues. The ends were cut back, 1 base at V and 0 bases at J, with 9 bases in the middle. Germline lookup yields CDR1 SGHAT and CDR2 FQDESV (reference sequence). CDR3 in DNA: TGTGCCAGCAGCTTAGTCGGGACGTACCAAGAGACCCAGTACTTC. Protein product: CASSLVGTYQETQYF. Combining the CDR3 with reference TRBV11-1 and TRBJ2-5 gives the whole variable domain EAEVAQSPRYKITEKSQAVAFWCDPISGHATLYWYRQILGQGPELLVQFQDESVVDDSQLPKDRFSAERLKGVDSTLKIQPAELGDSAMYLCASSLVGTYQETQYFGPGTRLLVL.

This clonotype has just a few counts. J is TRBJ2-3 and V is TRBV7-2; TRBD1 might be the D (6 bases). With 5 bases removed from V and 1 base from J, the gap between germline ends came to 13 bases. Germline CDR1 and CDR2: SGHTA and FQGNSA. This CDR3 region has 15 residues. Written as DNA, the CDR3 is TGTGCCAGCAGCCCCGGACAGAGGGGCACAGATACGCAGTATTTT. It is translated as CASSPGQRGTDTQYF.

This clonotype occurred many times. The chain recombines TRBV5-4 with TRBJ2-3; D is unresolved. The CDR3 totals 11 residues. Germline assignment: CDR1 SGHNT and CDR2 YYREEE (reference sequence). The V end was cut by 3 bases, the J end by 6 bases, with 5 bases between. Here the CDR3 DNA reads TGTGCCAGCAGCTATTCGGATACGCAGTATTTT. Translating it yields CASSYSDTQYF. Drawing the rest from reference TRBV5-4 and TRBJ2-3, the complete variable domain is ETGVTQSPTHLIKTRGQQVTLRCSSQSGHNTVSWYQQALGQGPQFIFQYYREEENGRGNFPPRFSGLQFPNYSSELNVNALELDDSALYLCASSYSDTQYFGPGTRLTVL.

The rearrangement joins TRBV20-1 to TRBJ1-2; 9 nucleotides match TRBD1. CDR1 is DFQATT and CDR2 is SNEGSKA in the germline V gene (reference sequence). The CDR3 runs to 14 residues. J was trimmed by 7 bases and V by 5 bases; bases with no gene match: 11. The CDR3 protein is CSARRAQGASGYTF. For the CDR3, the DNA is TGCAGTGCTCGGAGGGCACAGGGGGCGAGTGGCTACACCTTC.

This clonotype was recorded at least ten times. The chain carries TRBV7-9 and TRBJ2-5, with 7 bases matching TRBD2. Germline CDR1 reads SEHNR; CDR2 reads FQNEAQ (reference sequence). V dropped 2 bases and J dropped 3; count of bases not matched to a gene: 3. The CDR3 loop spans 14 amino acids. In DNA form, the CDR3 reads TGTGCCAGCAGCTTAAGCGGGACGAAAGAGACCCAGTACTTC. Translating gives CASSLSGTKETQYF.

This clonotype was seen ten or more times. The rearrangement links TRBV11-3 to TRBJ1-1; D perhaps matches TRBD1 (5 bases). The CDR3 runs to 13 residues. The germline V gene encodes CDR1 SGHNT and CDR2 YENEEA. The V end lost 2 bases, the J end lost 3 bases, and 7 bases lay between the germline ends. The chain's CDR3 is CASSLWGYTEAFF. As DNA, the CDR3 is TGTGCCAGCAGCTTATGGGGGTACACTGAAGCTTTCTTT. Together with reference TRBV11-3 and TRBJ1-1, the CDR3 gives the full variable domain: EAGVVQSPRYKIIEKKQPVAFWCNPISGHNTLYWYLQNLGQGPELLIRYENEEAVDDSQLPKDRFSAERLKGVDSTLKIQPAELGDSAVYLCASSLWGYTEAFFGQGTRLTVV.

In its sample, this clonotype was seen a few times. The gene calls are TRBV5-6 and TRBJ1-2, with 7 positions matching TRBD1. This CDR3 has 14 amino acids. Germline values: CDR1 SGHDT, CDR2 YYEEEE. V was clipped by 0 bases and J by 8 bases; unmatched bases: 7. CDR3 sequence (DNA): TGTGCCAGCAGCTTGGGACAGGGAGTTAGGGGCTACACCTTC. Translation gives CASSLGQGVRGYTF.

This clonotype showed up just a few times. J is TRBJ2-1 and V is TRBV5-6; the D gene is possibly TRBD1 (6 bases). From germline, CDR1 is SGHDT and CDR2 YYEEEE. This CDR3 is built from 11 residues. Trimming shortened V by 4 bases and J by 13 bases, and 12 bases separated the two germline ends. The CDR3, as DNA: TGTGCCAGCAGCACTACAGGGAACCAGTTCTTC. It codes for CASSTTGNQFF.

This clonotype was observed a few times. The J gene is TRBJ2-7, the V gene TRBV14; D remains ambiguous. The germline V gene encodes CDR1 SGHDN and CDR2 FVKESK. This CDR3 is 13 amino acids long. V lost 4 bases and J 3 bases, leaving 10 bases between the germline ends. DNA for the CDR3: TGTGCCAGCAGCCGGGTCCTAAGCTACGAGCAGTACTTC. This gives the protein CASSRVLSYEQYF.

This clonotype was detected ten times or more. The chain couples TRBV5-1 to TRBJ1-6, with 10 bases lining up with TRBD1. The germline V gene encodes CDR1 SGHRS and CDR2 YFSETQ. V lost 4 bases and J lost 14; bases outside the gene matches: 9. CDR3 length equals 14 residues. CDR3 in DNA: TGCGCCAGCAGCACAGGACAGGGGGGTTCTACCCTCCACTTT. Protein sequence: CASSTGQGGSTLHF.

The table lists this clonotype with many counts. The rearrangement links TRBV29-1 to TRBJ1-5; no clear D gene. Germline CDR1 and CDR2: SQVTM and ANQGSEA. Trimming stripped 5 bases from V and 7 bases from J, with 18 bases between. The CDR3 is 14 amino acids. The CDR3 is CSVTFTGVGQPQHF. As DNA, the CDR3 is TGCAGCGTTACGTTTACGGGAGTCGGACAGCCCCAGCATTTT.

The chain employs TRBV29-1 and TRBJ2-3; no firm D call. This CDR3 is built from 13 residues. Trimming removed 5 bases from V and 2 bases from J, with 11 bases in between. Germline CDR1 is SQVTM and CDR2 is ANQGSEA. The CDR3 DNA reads TGCAGCGTTTACAGAGGATTCACAGATACGCAGTATTTT. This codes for CSVYRGFTDTQYF.

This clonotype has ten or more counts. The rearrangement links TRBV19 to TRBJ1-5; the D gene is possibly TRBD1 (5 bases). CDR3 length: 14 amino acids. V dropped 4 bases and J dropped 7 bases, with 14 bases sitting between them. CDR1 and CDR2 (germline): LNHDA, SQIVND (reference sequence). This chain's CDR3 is CASSTLFEGQPQHF. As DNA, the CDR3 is TGTGCCAGTAGTACTCTATTCGAGGGGCAGCCCCAGCATTTT. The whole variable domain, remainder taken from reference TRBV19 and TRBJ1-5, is DGGITQSPKYLFRKEGQNVTLSCEQNLNHDAMYWYRQDPGQGLRLIYYSQIVNDFQKGDIAEGYSVSREKKESFPLTVTSAQKNPTAFYLCASSTLFEGQPQHFGDGTRLSIL.

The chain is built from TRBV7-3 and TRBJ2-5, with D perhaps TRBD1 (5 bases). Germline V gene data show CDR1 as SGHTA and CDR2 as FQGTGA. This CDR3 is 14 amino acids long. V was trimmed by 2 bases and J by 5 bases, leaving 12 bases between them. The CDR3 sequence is CASSLQGSGETQYF. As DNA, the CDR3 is TGTGCCAGCAGCTTACAGGGATCAGGGGAGACCCAGTACTTC.

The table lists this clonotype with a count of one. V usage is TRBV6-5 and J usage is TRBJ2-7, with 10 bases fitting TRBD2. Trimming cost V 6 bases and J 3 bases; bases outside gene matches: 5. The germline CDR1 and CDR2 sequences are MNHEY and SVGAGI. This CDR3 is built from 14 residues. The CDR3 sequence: CASRNSGGFYEQYF. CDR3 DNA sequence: TGTGCCAGCAGGAATAGCGGGGGGTTCTACGAGCAGTACTTC.

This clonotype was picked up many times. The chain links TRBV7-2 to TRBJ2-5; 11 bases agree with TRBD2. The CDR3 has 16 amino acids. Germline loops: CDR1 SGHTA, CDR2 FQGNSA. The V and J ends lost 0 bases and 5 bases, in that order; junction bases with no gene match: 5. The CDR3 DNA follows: TGTGCCAGCAGCTTAGCTCTAGCGGGGGGTCAGGAGACCCAGTACTTC. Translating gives CASSLALAGGQETQYF.

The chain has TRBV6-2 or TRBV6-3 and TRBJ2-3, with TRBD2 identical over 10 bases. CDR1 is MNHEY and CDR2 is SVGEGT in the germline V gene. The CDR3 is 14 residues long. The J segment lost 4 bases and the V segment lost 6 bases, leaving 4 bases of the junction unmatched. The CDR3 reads CASRTAGGADTQYF. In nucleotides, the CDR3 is TGTGCCAGCAGGACAGCGGGGGGGGCAGATACGCAGTATTTT.

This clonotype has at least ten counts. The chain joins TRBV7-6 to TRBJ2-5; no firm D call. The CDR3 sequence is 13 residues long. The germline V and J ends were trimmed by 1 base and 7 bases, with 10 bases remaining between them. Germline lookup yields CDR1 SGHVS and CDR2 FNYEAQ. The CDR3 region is CASSLEYRGTQYF. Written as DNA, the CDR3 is TGTGCCAGCAGCTTAGAATACAGAGGGACCCAGTACTTC.